The source of this T cell receptor (beta chain) is a study of T cell responses to AZD1222 COVID-19 vaccine. Assay used: immunoSEQ multiplex PCR; TCRdb lists only in-frame clones, some missing. The data contain 150,000 to 160,000 clones, less than 95% of them seen just once; the ten biggest clones take up less than 2%. Germline loops: CDR1 MGHRA, CDR2 YSYEKL. The CDR3 is 15 residues long. J gave up 7 bases and V 3 bases, and 11 bases lay outside the gene matches. The clonotype comes from an adult in good health. Sequences were derived from peripheral blood, sampled on day 0 of AZD1222 vaccination. The chain uses TRBV4-1 and TRBJ2-7, with 8 nucleotides matching TRBD1. The CDR3 is CASSQQGALVREQYF. Written as DNA, the CDR3 is TGCGCCAGCAGCCAGCAGGGGGCCCTAGTGAGAGAGCAGTACTTC.